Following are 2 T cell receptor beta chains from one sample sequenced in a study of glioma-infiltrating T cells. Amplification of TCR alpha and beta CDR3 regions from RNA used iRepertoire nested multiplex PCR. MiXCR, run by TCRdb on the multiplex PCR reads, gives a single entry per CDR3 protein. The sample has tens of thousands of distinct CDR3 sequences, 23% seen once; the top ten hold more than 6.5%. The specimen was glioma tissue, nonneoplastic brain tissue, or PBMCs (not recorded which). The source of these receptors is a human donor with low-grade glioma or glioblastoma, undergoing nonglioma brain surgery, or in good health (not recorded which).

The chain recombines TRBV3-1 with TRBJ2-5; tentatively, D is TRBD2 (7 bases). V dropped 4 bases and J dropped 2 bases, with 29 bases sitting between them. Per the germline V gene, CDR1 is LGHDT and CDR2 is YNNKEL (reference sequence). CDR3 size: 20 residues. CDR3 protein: CASSPQVGGWGGLKQETQYF. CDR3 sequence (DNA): TGTGCCAGCAGCCCCCAGGTAGGCGGTTGGGGGGGGCTTAAGCAAGAGACCCAGTACTTC.

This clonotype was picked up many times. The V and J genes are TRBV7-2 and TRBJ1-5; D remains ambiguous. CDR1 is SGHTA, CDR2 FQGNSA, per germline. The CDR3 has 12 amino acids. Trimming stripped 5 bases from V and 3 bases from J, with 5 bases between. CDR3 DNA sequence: TGTGCCAGCAGCATGTACAATCAGCCCCAGCATTTT. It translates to CASSMYNQPQHF. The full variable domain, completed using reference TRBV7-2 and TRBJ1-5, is GAGVSQSPSNKVTEKGKDVELRCDPISGHTALYWYRQSLGQGLEFLIYFQGNSAPDKSGLPSDRFSAERTGGSVSTLTIQRTQQEDSAVYLCASSMYNQPQHFGDGTRLSIL.